Presented here are 16 T cell receptor beta chains from one specimen sequenced in a study of shared clonotypes between healthy human individuals. Naive CD8 cells, CD45RO-negative and positively selected for CCR7, excluded terminally differentiated effector memory CD45RA+ cells. TCRdb's table, derived via immunoSEQ multiplex PCR, lists solely in-frame clones and lacks some. The table has some 580,000 clones, roughly 98% seen once. The sample was naive CD8+ T cells sorted from blood. These TCRs come from a man aged 25 to 40 in good health.

This chain uses TRBV7-2 with TRBJ2-1, with 7 bases fitting TRBD2. CDR1 and CDR2 from the germline V gene are SGHTA and FQGNSA. The CDR3 runs 15 residues. V gave up 8 bases and J gave up 4 bases; unmatched junction bases: 11. The CDR3 region is CASSPGGSLYNEQFF. The CDR3 DNA sequence: TGTGCCAGCTCGCCAGGCGGGAGCTTATACAATGAGCAGTTCTTC.

The CDR3 spells CASSLEPWGSPYEQYF. CDR3 nucleotides: TGCGCCAGCAGCTTGGAACCATGGGGCAGCCCCTACGAGCAGTACTTC. The V and J genes are TRBV5-1 and TRBJ2-7, with D possibly matching TRBD1 (5 bases). This CDR3 has 16 amino acids. CDR1 and CDR2 (germline): SGHRS, YFSETQ. Trimming stripped 0 bases from V and 2 bases from J, with 15 bases between.

CDR3 loop: CASSVEGTGLDTQYF. The CDR3 DNA sequence: TGTGCCAGCAGCGTAGAAGGGACAGGGTTAGATACGCAGTATTTT. V usage is TRBV9 and J usage is TRBJ2-3; 9 bases align to TRBD1. The CDR3 loop spans 15 amino acids. Trimming removed 0 bases from V and 5 bases from J; junction bases left unmatched: 4. Germline V gives CDR1 SGDLS, CDR2 YYNGEE.

The rearrangement uses TRBV27 and TRBJ2-7, with D possibly matching TRBD1 (6 bases). The CDR3 has 19 residues. V lost 2 bases and J 0 bases, leaving 23 bases between the germline ends. CDR1 is MNHEY, CDR2 SMNVEV, per germline (reference sequence). Written as DNA, the CDR3 is TGTGCCAGCAGTTTAAGGGGTCGGGACAAAATAACCAACTCCTACGAGCAGTACTTC. As protein: CASSLRGRDKITNSYEQYF.

The V gene is TRBV7-6, the J gene TRBJ2-2; D is unresolved. This CDR3 has 13 amino acids. V was pared by 0 bases and J by 5 bases, with 4 bases between. The germline V gene has CDR1 SGHVS and CDR2 FNYEAQ. CDR3 sequence (DNA): TGTGCCAGCAGCTTAGCGGTTACCGGGGAGCTGTTTTTT. This encodes CASSLAVTGELFF.

This clone was seen a single time. The chain couples TRBV7-8 to TRBJ2-7; 11 bases agree with TRBD2. The V segment lost 4 bases and the J segment 5 bases; nucleotides outside the gene matches: 19. Germline CDR1 SGHVS, CDR2 FQNEAQ. CDR3 size: 19 residues. The DNA for the CDR3 is TGTGCCAGCAGCTCAACTAGCGGGAGCTCATTCGGGCCCGCGGACGAGCAGTACTTC. The encoded protein is CASSSTSGSSFGPADEQYF.

The J gene is TRBJ2-7, the V gene TRBV14; D assignment may be TRBD1 or TRBD2 (5 bases each). The germline V gene encodes CDR1 SGHDN and CDR2 FVKESK. The CDR3 loop spans 16 amino acids. Trimming removed 4 bases at V and 1 base at J, with 17 bases between. The CDR3 loop is CASSPNPRDVSYEQYF. DNA of the CDR3: TGTGCCAGCAGCCCTAACCCCAGGGACGTATCCTACGAGCAGTACTTC.

The chain links TRBV19 to TRBJ2-2, with unresolved D. The length of the CDR3 is 14 residues. In germline, CDR1 is LNHDA, CDR2 SQIVND (reference sequence). V was shortened by 9 bases and J by 3 bases, with 14 bases between the two germline ends. CDR3 nucleotide sequence: TGTGCCAGCGGTGGGGTCTCTTACACCGGGGAGCTGTTTTTT. This gives the protein CASGGVSYTGELFF. Together with reference TRBV19 and TRBJ2-2, the CDR3 gives the full variable domain: DGGITQSPKYLFRKEGQNVTLSCEQNLNHDAMYWYRQDPGQGLRLIYYSQIVNDFQKGDIAEGYSVSREKKESFPLTVTSAQKNPTAFYLCASGGVSYTGELFFGEGSRLTVL.

The J gene is TRBJ2-1, the V gene TRBV7-9; no clear D gene. V lost 6 bases and J 16 bases, leaving 13 bases between the germline ends. From germline, CDR1 is SEHNR and CDR2 FQNEAQ (reference sequence). This CDR3 region has 10 residues. CDR3 in amino acids: CASSDQIQFF. CDR3 bases: TGTGCCAGCAGTGACCAAATTCAATTCTTC.

The rearrangement uses TRBV9 and TRBJ2-1; D could derive from TRBD1 or TRBD2 (7 bases each). The germline V gene encodes CDR1 SGDLS and CDR2 YYNGEE. This CDR3 comprises 22 residues. The germline V and J ends were trimmed by 3 bases and 3 bases, with 34 bases remaining between them. In DNA, the CDR3 is TGTGCCAGCAGCGCAACTCTAGGGGTCAATAGGGACAGACTAGCAGTCTACAATGAGCAGTTCTTC. It translates to CASSATLGVNRDRLAVYNEQFF.

The chain is built from TRBV14 and TRBJ2-5; 10 positions agree with TRBD1. The CDR3 is made up of 16 amino acids. Germline CDR1 SGHDN, CDR2 FVKESK. V lost 4 bases to trimming and J lost 7 bases; unmatched junction nucleotides: 12. CDR3 nucleotide sequence: TGTGCCAGCAGCCCGACAGGGGGCTCCCTTAAGGGGACCCAGTACTTC. Its protein is CASSPTGGSLKGTQYF.

V and J are TRBV5-4 and TRBJ2-3; no clear D. Germline CDR1 SGHNT, CDR2 YYREEE (reference sequence). V dropped 4 bases and J dropped 0 bases, with 21 bases sitting between them. The CDR3 length is 18 residues. The CDR3 DNA sequence: TGTGCCAGCAGCCCACGATGGGTGGAGCTGACTAGCACAGATACGCAGTATTTT. Translating gives CASSPRWVELTSTDTQYF.

The rearrangement links TRBV13 to TRBJ2-3; 15 bases match TRBD2. V was clipped by 6 bases and J by 4 bases; unmatched bases: 14. Germline values: CDR1 PRHDT, CDR2 FYEKMQ (reference sequence). This CDR3 spans 19 amino acids. The chain's CDR3 is CASSHGLAGGPERPDTQYF. Written as DNA, the CDR3 is TGTGCCAGCAGTCACGGACTAGCGGGAGGGCCGGAACGACCAGATACGCAGTATTTT.

V gene TRBV10-3 combines with J gene TRBJ2-2, with 9 positions matching TRBD1. After removal of 4 bases from V and 4 bases from J, the junction contained 10 bases not matched to a gene. This CDR3 spans 17 amino acids. The germline V gene has CDR1 ENHRY and CDR2 SYGVKD. For the CDR3, the DNA is TGTGCCATCAGTGCAGGCCCGGACAGGGGTGTCACCGGGGAGCTGTTTTTT. Translation: CAISAGPDRGVTGELFF.

The chain combines TRBV9 with TRBJ2-3, with D possibly TRBD2 on 5 matching bases. Germline CDR1 and CDR2: SGDLS and YYNGEE. V shed 0 bases and J shed 1 base, with 12 bases lying between them. There are 16 residues in the CDR3. The CDR3: CASSVAPAGGTDTQYF. The CDR3, as DNA: TGTGCCAGCAGCGTAGCTCCCGCGGGCGGCACAGATACGCAGTATTTT.

The rearrangement joins TRBV19 to TRBJ2-7; TRBD1 is a possible D gene (5 bases). The germline gives CDR1 LNHDA, CDR2 SQIVND (reference sequence). Trimming pared 6 bases from V and 5 bases from J, leaving 14 bases between. This CDR3 contains 13 residues. DNA for the CDR3: TGTGCCAGTAGCATAATCTTACAGGACGAGCAGTACTTC. Translated: CASSIILQDEQYF.